A selection of T cell receptor beta chains follows, all from one sample in a study of Graves' ophthalmopathy and Graves' hyperthyroidism. TCRdb itself ran the multiplex PCR reads through MiXCR, one entry per CDR3 protein. The table records approximately 460,000 distinct CDR3 sequences, around 15% of them present only once. The sample taken for sequencing was blood. These receptors came from a woman aged 25-40 years with Graves' ophthalmopathy. CDR3s include the opening cysteine and the closing phenylalanine or tryptophan.

cdr3_length	v_call	j_call	cdr3_aa
14	TRBV7-2	TRBJ1-5	CASSSLIGHQPQHF
16	TRBV28	TRBJ1-2	CASLPLGVGANYGYTF
12	TRBV30	TRBJ2-5	CARDRVQETQYF
14	TRBV3-1	TRBJ1-2	CASSPWDTEYGYTF
15	TRBV7-9	TRBJ1-1	CASSSNQGVGGEAFF
16	TRBV11-2	TRBJ2-5	CASSLGTSGWQETQYF
16	TRBV28	TRBJ2-7	CASSTPGGFYSYEQYF
14	TRBV28	TRBJ2-5	CASTRTGVLETQYF
14	TRBV20-1	TRBJ1-1	CSASKGGADTEAFF
14	TRBV27	TRBJ2-7	CASSFRVLGYEQYF
13	TRBV5-1	TRBJ2-7	CASSVPPGYEQYF
14	TRBV6-1	TRBJ2-7	CASSEGDYLYEQYF
16	TRBV20-1	TRBJ2-7	CSARKPRTSGLPEQYF
13	TRBV28	TRBJ2-5	CASSVTGGATQYF
14	TRBV6-1	TRBJ2-7	CASSEGRALYEQYF
13	TRBV28	TRBJ2-5	CASNNSGGETQYF
15	TRBV28	TRBJ1-1	CASSFRRSQNTEAFF
14	TRBV19	TRBJ2-5	CASSMGQPGETQYF
12	TRBV27	TRBJ2-7	CASSPGGREQYF
15	TRBV6-2/TRBV6-3	TRBJ2-7	CASSYGDRDRYEQYF
12	TRBV7-9	TRBJ1-1	CASSSKESEAFF
15	TRBV6-1	TRBJ2-7	CAGNRGTSAAYEQYF
12	TRBV6-2/TRBV6-3	TRBJ2-2	CASSYSVGELFF
14	TRBV7-2	TRBJ1-5	CASNPQWFNQPQHF
13	TRBV10-3	TRBJ1-1	CAISWGMNTEAFF
13	TRBV20-1	TRBJ1-2	CSAQQGMNYGYTF
13	TRBV5-4	TRBJ2-5	CASSSAGRETQYF
14	TRBV30	TRBJ1-2	CAGTEGEGYYGYTF
11	TRBV2	TRBJ2-7	CASSGEYEQYF
16	TRBV12-3/TRBV12-4	TRBJ2-7	CASSFLRGRKSYEQYF